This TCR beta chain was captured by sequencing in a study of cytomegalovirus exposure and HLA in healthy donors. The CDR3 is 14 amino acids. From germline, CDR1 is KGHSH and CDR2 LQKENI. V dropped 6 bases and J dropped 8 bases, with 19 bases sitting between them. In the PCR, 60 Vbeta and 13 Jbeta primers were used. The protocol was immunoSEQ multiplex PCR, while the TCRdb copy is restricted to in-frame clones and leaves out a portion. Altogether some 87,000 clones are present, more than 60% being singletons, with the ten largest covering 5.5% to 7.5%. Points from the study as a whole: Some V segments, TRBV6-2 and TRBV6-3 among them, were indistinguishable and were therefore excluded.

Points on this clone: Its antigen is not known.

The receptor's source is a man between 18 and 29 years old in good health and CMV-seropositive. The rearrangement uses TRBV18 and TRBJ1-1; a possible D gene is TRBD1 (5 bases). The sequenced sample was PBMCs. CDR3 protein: CASSRDGGVEEAFF. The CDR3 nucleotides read TGTGCCAGCTCCCGCGACGGGGGAGTCGAGGAAGCTTTCTTT.